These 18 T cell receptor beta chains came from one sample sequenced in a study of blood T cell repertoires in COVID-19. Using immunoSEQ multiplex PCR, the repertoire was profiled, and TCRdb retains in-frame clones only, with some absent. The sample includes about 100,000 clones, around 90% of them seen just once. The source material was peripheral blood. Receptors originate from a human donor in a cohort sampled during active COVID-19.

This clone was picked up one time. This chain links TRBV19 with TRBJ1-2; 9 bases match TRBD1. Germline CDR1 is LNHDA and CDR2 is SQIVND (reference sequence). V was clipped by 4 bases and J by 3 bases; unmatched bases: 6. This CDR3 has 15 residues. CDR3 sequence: CASSTPGQGYYGYTF. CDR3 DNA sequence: TGTGCCAGTAGTACCCCGGGACAGGGTTACTATGGCTACACCTTC.

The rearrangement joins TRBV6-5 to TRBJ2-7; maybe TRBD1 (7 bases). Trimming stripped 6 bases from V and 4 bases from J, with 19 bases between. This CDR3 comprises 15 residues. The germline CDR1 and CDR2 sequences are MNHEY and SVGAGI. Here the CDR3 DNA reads TGTGCCAGCAGCCGCAGCGGGCAGGGGGAGTACGAGCAGTACTTC. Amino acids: CASSRSGQGEYEQYF.

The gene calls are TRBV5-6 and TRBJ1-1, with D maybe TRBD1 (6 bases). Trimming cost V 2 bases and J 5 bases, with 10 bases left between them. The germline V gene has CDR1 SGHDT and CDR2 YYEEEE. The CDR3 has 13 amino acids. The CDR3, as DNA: TGTGCCAGCAGCTTCACTGGACAGACTGAAGCTTTCTTT. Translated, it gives CASSFTGQTEAFF. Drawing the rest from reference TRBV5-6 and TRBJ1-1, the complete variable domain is DAGVTQSPTHLIKTRGQQVTLRCSPKSGHDTVSWYQQALGQGPQFIFQYYEEEERQRGNFPDRFSGHQFPNYSSELNVNALLLGDSALYLCASSFTGQTEAFFGQGTRLTVV.

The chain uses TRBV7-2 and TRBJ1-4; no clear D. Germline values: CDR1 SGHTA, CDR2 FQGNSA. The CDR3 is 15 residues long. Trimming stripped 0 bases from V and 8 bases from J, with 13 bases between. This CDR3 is CASSLASGRGEKLFF. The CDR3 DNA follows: TGTGCCAGCAGCTTAGCGAGCGGAAGAGGGGAAAAACTGTTTTTT.

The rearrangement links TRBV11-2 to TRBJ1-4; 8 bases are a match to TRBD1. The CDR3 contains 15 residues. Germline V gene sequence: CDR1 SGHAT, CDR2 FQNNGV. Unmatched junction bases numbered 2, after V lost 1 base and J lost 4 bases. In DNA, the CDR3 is TGTGCCAGCAGCTTAGTGGGACAGGTTAATGAAAAACTGTTTTTT. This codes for CASSLVGQVNEKLFF.

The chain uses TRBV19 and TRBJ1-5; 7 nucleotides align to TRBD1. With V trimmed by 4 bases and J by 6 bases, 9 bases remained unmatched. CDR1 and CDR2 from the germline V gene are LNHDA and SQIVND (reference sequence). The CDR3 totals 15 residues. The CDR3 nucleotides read TGTGCCAGTAGTAGCCACAGGGGTGGGGGTCAGCCCCAGCATTTT. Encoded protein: CASSSHRGGGQPQHF.

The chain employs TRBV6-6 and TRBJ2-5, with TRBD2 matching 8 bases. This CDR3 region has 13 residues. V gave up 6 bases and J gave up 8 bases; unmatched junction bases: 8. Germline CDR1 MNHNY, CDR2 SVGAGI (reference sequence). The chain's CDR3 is CASRPGGGYTQYF. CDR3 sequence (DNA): TGTGCCAGCAGACCGGGGGGGGGCTATACCCAGTACTTC.

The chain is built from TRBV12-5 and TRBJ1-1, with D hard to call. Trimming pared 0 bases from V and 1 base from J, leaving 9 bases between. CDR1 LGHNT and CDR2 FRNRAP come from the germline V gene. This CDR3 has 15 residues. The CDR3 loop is CASGLVTSGNTEAFF. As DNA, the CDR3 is TGTGCTAGTGGTTTGGTAACTTCGGGGAACACTGAAGCTTTCTTT.

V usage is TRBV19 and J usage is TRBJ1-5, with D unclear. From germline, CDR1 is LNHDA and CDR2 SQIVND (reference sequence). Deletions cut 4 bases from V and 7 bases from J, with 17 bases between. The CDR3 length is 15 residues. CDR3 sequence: CASSSLEGLKQPQHF. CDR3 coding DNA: TGTGCCAGTAGTAGTTTAGAGGGCCTGAAGCAGCCCCAGCATTTT.

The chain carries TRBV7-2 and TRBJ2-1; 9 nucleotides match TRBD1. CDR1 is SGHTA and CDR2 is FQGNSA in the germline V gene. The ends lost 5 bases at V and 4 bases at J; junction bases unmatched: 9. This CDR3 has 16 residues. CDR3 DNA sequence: TGTGCCAGCAGCGGTAAACAGGGGGCGCCTTACAATGAGCAGTTCTTC. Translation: CASSGKQGAPYNEQFF. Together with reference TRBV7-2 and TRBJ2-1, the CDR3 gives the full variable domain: GAGVSQSPSNKVTEKGKDVELRCDPISGHTALYWYRQSLGQGLEFLIYFQGNSAPDKSGLPSDRFSAERTGGSVSTLTIQRTQQEDSAVYLCASSGKQGAPYNEQFFGPGTRLTVL.

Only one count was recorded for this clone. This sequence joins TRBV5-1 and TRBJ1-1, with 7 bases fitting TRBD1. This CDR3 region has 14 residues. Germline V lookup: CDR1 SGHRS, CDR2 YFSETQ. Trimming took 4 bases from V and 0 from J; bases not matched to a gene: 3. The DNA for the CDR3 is TGCGCCAGCAGCAACACAGGGGTGAACACTGAAGCTTTCTTT. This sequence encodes CASSNTGVNTEAFF.

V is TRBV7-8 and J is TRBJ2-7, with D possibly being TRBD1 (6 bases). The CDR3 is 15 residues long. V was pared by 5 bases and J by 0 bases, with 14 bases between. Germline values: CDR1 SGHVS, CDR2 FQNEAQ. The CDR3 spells CASSPRQAYSYEQYF. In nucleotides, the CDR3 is TGTGCCAGCAGCCCCCGACAGGCATACTCCTACGAGCAGTACTTC.

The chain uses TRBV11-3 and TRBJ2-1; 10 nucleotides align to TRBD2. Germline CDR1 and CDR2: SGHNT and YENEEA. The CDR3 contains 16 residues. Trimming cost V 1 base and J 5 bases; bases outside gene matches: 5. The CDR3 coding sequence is TGTGCCAGCAGCTTAGGCTTAGCGGGAGGTAACAATGAGCAGTTCTTC. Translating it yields CASSLGLAGGNNEQFF.

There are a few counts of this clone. In DNA form, the CDR3 reads TGTGCCAGCAGTGATCGCAGGGGTATCTCCTACGAGCAGTACTTC. This translates into CASSDRRGISYEQYF. The chain links TRBV2 to TRBJ2-7; TRBD1 might be the D (6 bases). The CDR3 extends over 15 amino acids. The V and J ends lost 3 bases and 0 bases respectively, with 12 bases between them. Per germline, CDR1 SNHLY and CDR2 FYNNEI.

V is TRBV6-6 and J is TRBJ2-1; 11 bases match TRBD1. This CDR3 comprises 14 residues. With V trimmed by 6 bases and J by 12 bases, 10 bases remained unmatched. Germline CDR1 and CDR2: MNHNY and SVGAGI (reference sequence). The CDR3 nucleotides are TGTGCCAGCAGATCGGGACAGGGGGGCAGTAGGCAGTTCTTC. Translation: CASRSGQGGSRQFF.

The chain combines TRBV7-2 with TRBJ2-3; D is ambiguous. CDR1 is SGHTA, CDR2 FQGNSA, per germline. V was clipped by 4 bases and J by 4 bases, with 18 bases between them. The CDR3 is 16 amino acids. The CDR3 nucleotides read TGTGCCAGCAGCTATGGCGGATCCCCATCCGCAGATACGCAGTATTTT. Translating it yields CASSYGGSPSADTQYF.

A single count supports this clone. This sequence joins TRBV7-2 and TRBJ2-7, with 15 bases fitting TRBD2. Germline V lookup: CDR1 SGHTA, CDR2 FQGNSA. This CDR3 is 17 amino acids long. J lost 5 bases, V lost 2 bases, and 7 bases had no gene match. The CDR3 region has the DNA TGTGCCAGCAGCTTACGGGGACTAGCGGGAGGAGGCGACGAGCAGTACTTC. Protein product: CASSLRGLAGGGDEQYF.

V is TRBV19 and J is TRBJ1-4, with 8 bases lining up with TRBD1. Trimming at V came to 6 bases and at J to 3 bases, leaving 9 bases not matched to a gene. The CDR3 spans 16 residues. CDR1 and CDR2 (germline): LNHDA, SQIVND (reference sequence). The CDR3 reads CASRTGRTGPNEKLFF. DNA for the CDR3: TGTGCCAGTAGGACTGGCAGGACAGGGCCTAATGAAAAACTGTTTTTT. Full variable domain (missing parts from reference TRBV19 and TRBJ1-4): DGGITQSPKYLFRKEGQNVTLSCEQNLNHDAMYWYRQDPGQGLRLIYYSQIVNDFQKGDIAEGYSVSREKKESFPLTVTSAQKNPTAFYLCASRTGRTGPNEKLFFGSGTQLSVL.